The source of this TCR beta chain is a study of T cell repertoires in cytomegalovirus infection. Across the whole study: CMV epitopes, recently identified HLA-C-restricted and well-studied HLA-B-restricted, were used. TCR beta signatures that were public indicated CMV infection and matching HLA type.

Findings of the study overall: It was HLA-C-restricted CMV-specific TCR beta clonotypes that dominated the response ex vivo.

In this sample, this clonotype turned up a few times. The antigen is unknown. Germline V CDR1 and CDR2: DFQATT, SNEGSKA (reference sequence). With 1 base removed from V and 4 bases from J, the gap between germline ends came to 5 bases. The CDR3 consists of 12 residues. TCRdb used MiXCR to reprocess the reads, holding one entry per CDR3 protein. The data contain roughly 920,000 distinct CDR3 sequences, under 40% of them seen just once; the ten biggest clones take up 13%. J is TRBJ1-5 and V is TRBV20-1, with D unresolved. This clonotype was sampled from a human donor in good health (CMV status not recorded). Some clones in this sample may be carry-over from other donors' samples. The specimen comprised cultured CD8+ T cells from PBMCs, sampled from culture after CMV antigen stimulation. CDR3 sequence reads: CSARGTNQPQHF. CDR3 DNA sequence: TGCAGTGCTAGAGGCACTAATCAGCCCCAGCATTTT.